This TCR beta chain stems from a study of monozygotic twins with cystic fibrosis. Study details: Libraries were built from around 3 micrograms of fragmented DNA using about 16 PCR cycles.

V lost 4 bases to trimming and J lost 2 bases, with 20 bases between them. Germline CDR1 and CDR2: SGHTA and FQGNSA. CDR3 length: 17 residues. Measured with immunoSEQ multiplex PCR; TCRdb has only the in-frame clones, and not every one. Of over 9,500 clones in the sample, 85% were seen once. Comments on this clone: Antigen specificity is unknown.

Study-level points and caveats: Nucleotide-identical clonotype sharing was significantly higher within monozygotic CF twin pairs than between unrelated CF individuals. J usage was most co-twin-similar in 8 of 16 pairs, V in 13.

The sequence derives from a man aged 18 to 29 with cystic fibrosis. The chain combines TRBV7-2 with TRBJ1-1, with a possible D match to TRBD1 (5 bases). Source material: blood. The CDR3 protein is CASSSSRGVRYNTEAFF. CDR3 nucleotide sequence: TGTGCCAGCAGCTCAAGTCGGGGCGTCAGGTACAACACTGAAGCTTTCTTT.